Listed below are T cell receptor beta chains from one sample, sequenced in a study of T cells in Graves' hyperthyroidism and ophthalmopathy. TCRdb re-analysed the multiplex PCR reads in MiXCR, keeping a single row per CDR3 protein. The table lists about 480,000 distinct CDR3 sequences, around 15% of them singletons, with around 17% in the top ten. The sample comprised blood. Every receptor here comes from a woman aged 18-30 years with Graves' hyperthyroidism. Each CDR3 is given with its conserved first and last residue. A D gene is named only where the DNA matches it firmly. Each size is once, few, many or a size class.

D gene	J gene	V gene	clone size	CDR3 protein
TRBD2	TRBJ2-3	TRBV2	many	CASSADSGSGTQYF
TRBD1	TRBJ1-2	TRBV5-1	many	CASSLQGAEGYTF
TRBD2	TRBJ2-5	TRBV28	many	CASRAGGLEETQYF
.	TRBJ2-5	TRBV28	many	CASSYRGGTQETQYF
.	TRBJ2-7	TRBV3-1	many	CASSQALYEQYF
TRBD1	TRBJ2-1	TRBV7-9	few	CASSLAPGGNEQFF
.	TRBJ2-7	TRBV24-1	many	CATKTAGHYGYEQYF
.	TRBJ2-2	TRBV27	many	CASSPFLVAGELFF
.	TRBJ2-7	TRBV18	many	CASSPPSISIPYEQYF
.	TRBJ2-4	TRBV7-2	few	CASSLVPGAKNIQYF